The sequence of this T cell receptor (beta chain) was determined in a study of T-cell reconstitution after alpha-beta-depleted transplantation in children. Trimming took off 4 bases at V and 2 bases at J, with 23 bases between the two ends. The CDR3 length is 19 residues. Germline V gives CDR1 LGHDT, CDR2 YNNKEL (reference sequence). TCRbeta library preparation incorporated unique molecular identifiers. TCRdb itself ran the PCR reads through MiXCR, one entry per CDR3 protein. The sample has 150,000 to 200,000 distinct CDR3 sequences; around 6.8% are singletons. The TCR originated in a human donor who donated a stem cell graft to a child with Wiskott-Aldrich syndrome. This chain connects TRBV3-1 to TRBJ1-4; a possible D gene is TRBD1 (6 bases). Sequencing used PBMCs from the stem cell graft donor, obtained from the stem cell graft. The CDR3 is CASSRVYDRWDETNEKLFF. For the CDR3, the DNA is TGTGCCAGCAGCCGTGTTTATGACAGGTGGGATGAGACTAATGAAAAACTGTTTTTT. The whole variable domain, remainder taken from reference TRBV3-1 and TRBJ1-4, is DTAVSQTPKYLVTQMGNDKSIKCEQNLGHDTMYWYKQDSKKFLKIMFSYNNKELIINETVPNRFSPKSPDKAHLNLHINSLELGDSAVYFCASSRVYDRWDETNEKLFFGSGTQLSVL.